Detailed here is one T cell receptor (beta chain). The CDR3 covers 10 residues. The junction had 4 bases not matched to a gene; V was cut back by 6 bases and J by 10 bases. Per germline, CDR1 DFQATT and CDR2 SNEGSKA (reference sequence). These data belong to a study of blood T cell repertoires in COVID-19. On the study more broadly: Collection of acute and convalescent COVID-19 samples took place in the United States, Italy and Spain. From T cells, B-cell-depleted T cells, or PBMCs came the material, which was cDNA or gDNA.

How the authors handled the data: Researchers report that nucleated cell counts were estimated from reference gene primer amplification. TCRdb's copy holds only in-frame clones and misses some; the assay was immunoSEQ multiplex PCR. Clonal size and the V and J genes are those of that table, whereas D and trimming came from the DNA. This sample yields some 100,000 clones, of which 80% to 90% are seen a single time; around 8% belongs to the top ten. The origin of this receptor is an older man who had recovered from COVID-19. The material sequenced was peripheral blood. The V and J genes are TRBV20-1 and TRBJ1-1; 8 nucleotides line up with TRBD1. Here the CDR3 reads CSATGGRAFF. The CDR3 coding sequence is TGCAGTGCCACAGGGGGACGAGCTTTCTTT.